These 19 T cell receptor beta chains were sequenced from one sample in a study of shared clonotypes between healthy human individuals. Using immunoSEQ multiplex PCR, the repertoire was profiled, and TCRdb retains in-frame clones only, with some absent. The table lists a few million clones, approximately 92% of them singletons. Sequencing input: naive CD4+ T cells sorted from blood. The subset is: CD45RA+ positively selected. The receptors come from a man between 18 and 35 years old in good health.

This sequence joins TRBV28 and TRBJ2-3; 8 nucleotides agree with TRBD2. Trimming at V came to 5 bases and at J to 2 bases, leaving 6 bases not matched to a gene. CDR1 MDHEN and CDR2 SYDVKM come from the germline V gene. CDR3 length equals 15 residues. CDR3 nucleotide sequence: TGTGCCAGCAGTGAAGCGGGGGACGACACAGATACGCAGTATTTT. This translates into CASSEAGDDTDTQYF.

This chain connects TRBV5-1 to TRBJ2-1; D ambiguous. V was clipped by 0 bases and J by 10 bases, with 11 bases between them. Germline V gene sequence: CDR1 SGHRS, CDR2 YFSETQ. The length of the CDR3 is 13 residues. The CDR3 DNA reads TGCGCCAGCAGCTTGGAAAGGCAACTAGAGCAGTTCTTC. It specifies CASSLERQLEQFF.

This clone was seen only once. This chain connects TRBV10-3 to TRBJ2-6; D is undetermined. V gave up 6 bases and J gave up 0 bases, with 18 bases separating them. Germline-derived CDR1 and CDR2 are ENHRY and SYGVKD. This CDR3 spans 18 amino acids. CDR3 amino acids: CAISEMLGKGSGANVLTF. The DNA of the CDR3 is TGTGCCATCAGCGAGATGCTTGGGAAGGGCTCTGGGGCCAACGTCCTGACTTTC.

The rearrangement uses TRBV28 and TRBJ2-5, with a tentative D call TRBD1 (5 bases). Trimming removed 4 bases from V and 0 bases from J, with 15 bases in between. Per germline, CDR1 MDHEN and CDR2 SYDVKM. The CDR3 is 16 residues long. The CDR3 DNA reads TGTGCCAGCAGTTCGCCCCTCTCGACAGACCAAGAGACCCAGTACTTC. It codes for CASSSPLSTDQETQYF.

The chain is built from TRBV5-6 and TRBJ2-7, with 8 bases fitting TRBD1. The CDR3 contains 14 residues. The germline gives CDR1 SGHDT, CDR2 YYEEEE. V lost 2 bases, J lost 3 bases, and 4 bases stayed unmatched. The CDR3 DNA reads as TGTGCCAGCAGCTTCGGACAGGGAGGCTACGAGCAGTACTTC. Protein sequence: CASSFGQGGYEQYF.

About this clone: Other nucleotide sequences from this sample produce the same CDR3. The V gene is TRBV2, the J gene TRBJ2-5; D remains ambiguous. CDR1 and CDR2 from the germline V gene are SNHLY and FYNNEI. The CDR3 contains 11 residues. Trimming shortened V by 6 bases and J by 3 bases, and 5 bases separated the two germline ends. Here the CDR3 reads CASSREETQYF. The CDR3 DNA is TGTGCCAGCAGCAGAGAAGAGACCCAGTACTTC. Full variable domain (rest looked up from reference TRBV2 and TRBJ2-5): EPEVTQTPSHQVTQMGQEVILRCVPISNHLYFYWYRQILGQKVEFLVSFYNNEISEKSEIFDDQFSVERPDGSNFTLKIRSTKLEDSAMYFCASSREETQYFGPGTRLLVL.

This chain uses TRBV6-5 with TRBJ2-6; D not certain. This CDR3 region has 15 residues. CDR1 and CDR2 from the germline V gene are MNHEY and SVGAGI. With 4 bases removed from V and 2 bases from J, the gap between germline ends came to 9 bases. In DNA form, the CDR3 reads TGTGCCAGCAGTTCGCTGCTCCCTGGGGCCAACGTCCTGACTTTC. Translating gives CASSSLLPGANVLTF.

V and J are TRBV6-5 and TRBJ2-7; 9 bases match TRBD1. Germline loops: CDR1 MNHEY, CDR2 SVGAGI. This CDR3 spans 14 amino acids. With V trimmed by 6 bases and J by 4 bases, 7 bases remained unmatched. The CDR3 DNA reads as TGTGCCAGCAGGAGGGGACAGGGCCATTACGAGCAGTACTTC. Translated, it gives CASRRGQGHYEQYF.

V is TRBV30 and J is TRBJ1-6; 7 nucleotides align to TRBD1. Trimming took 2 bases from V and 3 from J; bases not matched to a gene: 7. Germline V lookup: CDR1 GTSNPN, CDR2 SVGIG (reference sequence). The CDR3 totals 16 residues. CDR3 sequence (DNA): TGTGCCTGGAGTAGGAACAGGGGAGACTATAATTCACCCCTCCACTTT. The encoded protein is CAWSRNRGDYNSPLHF.

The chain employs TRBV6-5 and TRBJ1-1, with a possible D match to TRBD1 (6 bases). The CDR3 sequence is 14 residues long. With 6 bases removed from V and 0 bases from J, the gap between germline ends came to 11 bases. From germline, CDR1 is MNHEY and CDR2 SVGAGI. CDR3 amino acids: CASRPGQLNTEAFF. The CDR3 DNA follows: TGTGCCAGCAGACCCGGACAGTTGAACACTGAAGCTTTCTTT.

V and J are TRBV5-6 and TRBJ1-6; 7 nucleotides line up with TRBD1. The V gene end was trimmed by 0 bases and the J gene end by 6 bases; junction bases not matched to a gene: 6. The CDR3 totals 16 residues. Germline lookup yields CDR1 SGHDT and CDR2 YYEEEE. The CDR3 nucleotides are TGTGCCAGCAGCTTGGTTTCGACAGGGTTTAATTCACCCCTCCACTTT. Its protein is CASSLVSTGFNSPLHF.

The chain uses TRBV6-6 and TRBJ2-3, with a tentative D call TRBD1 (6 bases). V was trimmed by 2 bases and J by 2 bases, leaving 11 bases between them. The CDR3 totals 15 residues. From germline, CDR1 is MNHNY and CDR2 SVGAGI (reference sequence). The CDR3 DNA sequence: TGTGCCAGCAGTTACCATGACAGGACCACAGATACGCAGTATTTT. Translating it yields CASSYHDRTTDTQYF.

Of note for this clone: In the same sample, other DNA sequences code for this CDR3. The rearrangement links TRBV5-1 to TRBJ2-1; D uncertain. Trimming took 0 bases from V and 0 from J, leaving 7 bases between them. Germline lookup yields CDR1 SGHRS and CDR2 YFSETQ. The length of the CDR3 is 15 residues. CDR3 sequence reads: CASSLVVSSYNEQFF. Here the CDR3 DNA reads TGCGCCAGCAGCTTGGTTGTTAGCTCCTACAATGAGCAGTTCTTC. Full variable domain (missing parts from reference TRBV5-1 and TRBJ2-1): KAGVTQTPRYLIKTRGQQVTLSCSPISGHRSVSWYQQTPGQGLQFLFEYFSETQRNKGNFPGRFSGRQFSNSRSEMNVSTLELGDSALYLCASSLVVSSYNEQFFGPGTRLTVL.

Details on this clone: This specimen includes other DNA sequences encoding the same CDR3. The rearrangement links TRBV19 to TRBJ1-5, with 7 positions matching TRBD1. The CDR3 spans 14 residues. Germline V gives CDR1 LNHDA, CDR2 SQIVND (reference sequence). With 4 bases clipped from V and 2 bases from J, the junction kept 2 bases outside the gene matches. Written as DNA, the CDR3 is TGTGCCAGTAGTACCGACAGGGGCAATCAGCCCCAGCATTTT. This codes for CASSTDRGNQPQHF.

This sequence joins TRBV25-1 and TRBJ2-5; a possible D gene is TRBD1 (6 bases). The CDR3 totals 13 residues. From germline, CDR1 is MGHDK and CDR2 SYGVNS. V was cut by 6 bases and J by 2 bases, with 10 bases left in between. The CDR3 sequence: CASRTQGQETQYF. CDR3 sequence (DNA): TGTGCCAGCAGAACACAGGGACAAGAGACCCAGTACTTC. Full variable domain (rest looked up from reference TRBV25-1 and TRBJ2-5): EADIYQTPRYLVIGTGKKITLECSQTMGHDKMYWYQQDPGMELHLIHYSYGVNSTEKGDLSSESTVSRIRTEHFPLTLESARPSHTSQYLCASRTQGQETQYFGPGTRLLVL.

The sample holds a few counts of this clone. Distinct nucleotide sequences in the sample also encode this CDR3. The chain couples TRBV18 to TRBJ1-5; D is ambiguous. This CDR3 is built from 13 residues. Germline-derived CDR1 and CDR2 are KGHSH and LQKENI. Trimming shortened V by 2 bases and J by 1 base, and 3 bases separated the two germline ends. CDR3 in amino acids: CASSPISNQPQHF. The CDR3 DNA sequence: TGTGCCAGCTCACCAATCAGCAATCAGCCCCAGCATTTT.

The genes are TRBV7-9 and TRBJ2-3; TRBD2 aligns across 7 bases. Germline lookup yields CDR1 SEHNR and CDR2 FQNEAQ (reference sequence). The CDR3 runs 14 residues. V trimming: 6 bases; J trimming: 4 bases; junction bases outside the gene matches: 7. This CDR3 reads CASRRGSPPDTQYF. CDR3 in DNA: TGTGCCAGCAGACGCGGGAGTCCGCCAGATACGCAGTATTTT.

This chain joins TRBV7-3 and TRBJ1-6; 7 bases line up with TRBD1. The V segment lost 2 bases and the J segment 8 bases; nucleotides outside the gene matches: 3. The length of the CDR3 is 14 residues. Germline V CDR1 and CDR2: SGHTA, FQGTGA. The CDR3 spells CASSLGTAYSPLHF. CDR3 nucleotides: TGTGCCAGCAGCTTAGGGACAGCGTATTCACCCCTCCACTTT.

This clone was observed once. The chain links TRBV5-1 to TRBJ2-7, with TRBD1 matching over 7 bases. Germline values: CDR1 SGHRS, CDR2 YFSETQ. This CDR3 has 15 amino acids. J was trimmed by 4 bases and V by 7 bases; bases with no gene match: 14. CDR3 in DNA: TGCGCCAGCCAACTTTTACCGACAGGGAGATACGAGCAGTACTTC. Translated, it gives CASQLLPTGRYEQYF.